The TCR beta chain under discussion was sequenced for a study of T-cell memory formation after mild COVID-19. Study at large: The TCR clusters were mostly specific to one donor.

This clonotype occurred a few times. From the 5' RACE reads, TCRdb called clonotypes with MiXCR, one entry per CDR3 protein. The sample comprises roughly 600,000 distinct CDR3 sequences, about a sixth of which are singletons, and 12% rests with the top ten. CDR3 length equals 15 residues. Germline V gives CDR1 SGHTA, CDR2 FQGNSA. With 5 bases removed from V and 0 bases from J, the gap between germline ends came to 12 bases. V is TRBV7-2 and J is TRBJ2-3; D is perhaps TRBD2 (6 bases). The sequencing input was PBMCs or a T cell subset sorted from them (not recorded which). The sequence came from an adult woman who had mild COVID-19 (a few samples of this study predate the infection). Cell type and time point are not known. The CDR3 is CASSPVAASTDTQYF. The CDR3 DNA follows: TGTGCCAGCAGCCCCGTAGCGGCTAGCACAGATACGCAGTATTTT.